Each of the 32 T cell receptor beta chains below was sequenced from the same sample in a study of blood T cell repertoires in COVID-19. Clones were sequenced by immunoSEQ multiplex PCR, and TCRdb holds only the in-frame ones, with some missing. The repertoire holds about 120,000 clones, about 86% seen once, with approximately 8% in the top ten. Sequenced sample: peripheral blood. These receptors all stem from an older man who had recovered from COVID-19.

The gene calls are TRBV10-3 and TRBJ2-3, with 8 bases matching TRBD1. This CDR3 is built from 16 residues. V dropped 4 bases and J dropped 0; count of bases not matched to a gene: 6. Germline CDR1 reads ENHRY; CDR2 reads SYGVKD. The CDR3 nucleotides are TGTGCCATCAGTGGCGGGACAGGTCCTAGCACAGATACGCAGTATTTT. Translating gives CAISGGTGPSTDTQYF.

The chain uses TRBV29-1 and TRBJ1-4, with D perhaps matching TRBD1 (5 bases). Trimming pared 3 bases from V and 5 bases from J, leaving 10 bases between. From germline, CDR1 is SQVTM and CDR2 ANQGSEA. The CDR3 is 13 amino acids. CDR3 residues: CSVDGGENEKLFF. Here the CDR3 DNA reads TGCAGCGTTGACGGGGGGGAAAATGAAAAACTGTTTTTT.

Remarks on this clone: One junction end disagrees with the germline gene, perhaps due to a read error. The V call is TRBV5-1, the J call TRBJ2-1; 8 bases fit TRBD2. CDR1 SGHRS and CDR2 YFSETQ come from the germline V gene. CDR3 length: 15 residues. This chain's CDR3 is CASSLRDVGGGHGIF. In DNA form, the CDR3 reads TGCGCCAGCAGCTTGAGGGACGTAGGCGGGGGGCATGGGATCTTC.

This chain joins TRBV4-1 and TRBJ1-3, with D perhaps TRBD1 (6 bases). The V and J ends lost 4 bases and 3 bases respectively, with 16 bases between them. CDR1 MGHRA and CDR2 YSYEKL come from the germline V gene. CDR3 length equals 16 residues. The CDR3 reads CASSPKGQGHGNTIYF. CDR3 in DNA: TGCGCCAGCAGCCCTAAGGGTCAGGGACATGGAAACACCATATATTTT.

The chain employs TRBV12-3 or TRBV12-4 and TRBJ1-1, with D uncertain. This CDR3 is 11 amino acids long. V was cut by 4 bases and J by 5 bases, with 5 bases left in between. CDR3 protein: CASSSLTEAFF. The CDR3 DNA is TGTGCCAGCAGTTCCTTGACTGAAGCTTTCTTT.

This chain links TRBV7-7 with TRBJ2-2; TRBD1 matches at 10 bases. The CDR3 extends over 15 amino acids. Germline loops: CDR1 SSHAT, CDR2 FNYEAQ (reference sequence). With 5 bases clipped from V and 4 bases from J, the junction kept 4 bases outside the gene matches. The CDR3 is CASSLRTGGTGELFF. In nucleotides, the CDR3 is TGTGCCAGCAGCCTACGGACAGGGGGCACCGGGGAGCTGTTTTTT.

The rearrangement joins TRBV28 to TRBJ1-2, with 8 bases fitting TRBD1. Trimming took 5 bases from V and 3 from J; bases not matched to a gene: 5. The germline CDR1 and CDR2 sequences are MDHEN and SYDVKM. This CDR3 has 14 amino acids. CDR3 in amino acids: CASSPGQGDYGYTF. The CDR3 region has the DNA TGTGCCAGCAGTCCCGGACAGGGTGACTATGGCTACACCTTC.

This sequence joins TRBV15 and TRBJ2-7; maybe TRBD1 (6 bases). Germline CDR1 and CDR2: LNHNV and YYDKDF (reference sequence). The CDR3 runs to 14 residues. V lost 5 bases, J lost 3 bases, and 14 bases lay in between. In DNA, the CDR3 is TGTGCCACCAGCGGATCGGACAGAAACTACGAGCAGTACTTC. It codes for CATSGSDRNYEQYF.

The rearrangement joins TRBV10-3 to TRBJ2-1; TRBD1 matches at 7 bases. Germline CDR1 ENHRY, CDR2 SYGVKD. With V trimmed by 4 bases and J by 1 base, 1 base remained unmatched. CDR3 length equals 14 residues. The CDR3 sequence is CAISAGQSYNEQFF. In DNA form, the CDR3 reads TGTGCCATCAGTGCGGGACAGTCCTACAATGAGCAGTTCTTC.

The chain recombines TRBV28 with TRBJ1-6, with D perhaps TRBD1 (5 bases). The V and J ends lost 3 bases and 9 bases respectively, with 12 bases between them. CDR1 MDHEN and CDR2 SYDVKM come from the germline V gene. The CDR3 contains 14 residues. The CDR3 spells CASSFSGFGSPLHF. The CDR3 DNA reads TGTGCCAGCAGTTTCTCAGGGTTCGGTTCACCCCTCCACTTT.

J is TRBJ2-1 and V is TRBV6-2 or TRBV6-3; TRBD1 aligns across 10 bases. With V trimmed by 2 bases and J by 7 bases, 8 bases remained unmatched. The CDR3 contains 16 residues. Germline values: CDR1 MNHEY, CDR2 SVGEGT. For the CDR3, the DNA is TGTGCCAGCAGTTACCCTCGGGACAGGGGAGCGAATGAGCAGTTCTTC. Residues: CASSYPRDRGANEQFF.

The rearrangement uses TRBV28 and TRBJ2-1, with TRBD1 matching 11 bases. This CDR3 has 15 residues. Germline V gene sequence: CDR1 MDHEN, CDR2 SYDVKM. Unmatched junction bases numbered 8, after V lost 5 bases and J lost 8 bases. The chain's CDR3 is CASSRPGQGVHEQFF. Here the CDR3 DNA reads TGTGCCAGCAGTCGCCCGGGACAGGGGGTTCATGAGCAGTTCTTC.

The V gene is TRBV19, the J gene TRBJ2-7; 9 nucleotides match TRBD1. The CDR3 has 14 amino acids. V lost 7 bases to trimming and J lost 2 bases; unmatched junction nucleotides: 6. The V gene's germline CDR1 is LNHDA and CDR2 SQIVND (reference sequence). CDR3 protein: CASTATGGAYEQYF. DNA of the CDR3: TGTGCCAGTACCGCGACAGGGGGGGCCTACGAGCAGTACTTC.

The chain links TRBV5-1 to TRBJ1-1, with TRBD1 identical over 8 bases. The CDR3 has 14 amino acids. Trimming removed 4 bases from V and 4 bases from J; junction bases left unmatched: 6. Germline V gene lookup returns CDR1 SGHRS and CDR2 YFSETQ. The chain's CDR3 is CASSPQGASTEAFF. In DNA form, the CDR3 reads TGCGCCAGCAGCCCCCAGGGGGCCTCCACTGAAGCTTTCTTT.

The chain has TRBV19 and TRBJ2-6; the match to TRBD1 covers 7 bases. The CDR3 is made up of 18 amino acids. Per the germline V gene, CDR1 is LNHDA and CDR2 is SQIVND (reference sequence). Trimming removed 6 bases from V and 0 bases from J; junction bases left unmatched: 11. This CDR3 reads CASRMTGRQISGANVLTF. Here the CDR3 DNA reads TGTGCCAGTAGAATGACAGGGCGTCAAATCTCTGGGGCCAACGTCCTGACTTTC.

This clone appeared once. CDR3 sequence (DNA): TGTGCCTGGAGTGGCCCCGGGACAGGGACCGAGCAGTACTTC. Translation gives CAWSGPGTGTEQYF. This rearrangement joins TRBV30 to TRBJ2-7; TRBD1 aligns across 9 bases. The CDR3 has 14 amino acids. V shed 1 base and J 6 bases; nucleotides not matched to a gene: 7. Germline V gene lookup returns CDR1 GTSNPN and CDR2 SVGIG (reference sequence). Looking up the rest from reference TRBV30 and TRBJ2-7 gives the full variable domain: SQTIHQWPATLVQPVGSPLSLECTVEGTSNPNLYWYRQAAGRGLQLLFYSVGIGQISSEVPQNLSASRPQDRQFILSSKKLLLSDSGFYLCAWSGPGTGTEQYFGPGTRLTVT.

The chain employs TRBV30 and TRBJ1-2; tentatively, D is TRBD1 (5 bases). V gave up 2 bases and J gave up 4 bases, with 11 bases separating them. Looked up from germline, CDR1 is GTSNPN and CDR2 is SVGIG (reference sequence). This CDR3 has 13 residues. The DNA for the CDR3 is TGTGCCTGGAGTACTGGGGGAGGCTATGGCTACACCTTC. This codes for CAWSTGGGYGYTF.

This sequence joins TRBV5-1 and TRBJ1-2; 7 bases are shared with TRBD1. CDR1 and CDR2 from the germline V gene are SGHRS and YFSETQ. Trimming at V came to 5 bases and at J to 3 bases, leaving 10 bases not matched to a gene. The CDR3 has 15 residues. The CDR3 region has the DNA TGCGCCAGCAGTCGGGCTGGGACAGACTACTATGGCTACACCTTC. It yields the protein CASSRAGTDYYGYTF.

This chain uses TRBV4-1 with TRBJ2-7; 10 bases are a match to TRBD1. The CDR3 runs to 16 residues. With 3 bases clipped from V and 2 bases from J, the junction kept 7 bases outside the gene matches. The germline CDR1 and CDR2 sequences are MGHRA and YSYEKL. The CDR3 DNA reads TGCGCCAGCAGCCACCCCCGGGACAGGGGAACCTACGAGCAGTACTTC. This encodes CASSHPRDRGTYEQYF.

The V and J genes are TRBV5-6 and TRBJ1-1; D remains unclear. Per germline, CDR1 SGHDT and CDR2 YYEEEE. The CDR3 loop spans 15 amino acids. Trimming pared 4 bases from V and 1 base from J, leaving 14 bases between. CDR3 in DNA: TGTGCCAGCAGCCATTTATGGCCCCGGAACACTGAAGCTTTCTTT. Its translation: CASSHLWPRNTEAFF.

The rearrangement links TRBV10-3 to TRBJ2-1; TRBD2 aligns across 15 bases. The length of the CDR3 is 15 residues. With 0 bases clipped from V and 12 bases from J, the junction kept 3 bases outside the gene matches. The V gene's germline CDR1 is ENHRY and CDR2 SYGVKD. The CDR3 reads CAISESGLAGGAQFF. The CDR3 region has the DNA TGTGCCATCAGTGAGTCGGGACTAGCGGGAGGAGCGCAGTTCTTC.

The rearrangement links TRBV28 to TRBJ1-3, with D tentatively TRBD1 (5 bases). From germline, CDR1 is MDHEN and CDR2 SYDVKM. Trimming pared 3 bases from V and 4 bases from J, leaving 19 bases between. This CDR3 has 17 amino acids. CDR3 nucleotides: TGTGCCAGCAGTTTTCTCCGGACAAGCTCTTCCGGAAACACCATATATTTT. Its protein product is CASSFLRTSSSGNTIYF.

This chain uses TRBV10-2 with TRBJ1-6; 7 positions agree with TRBD1. The V segment lost 6 bases and the J segment 10 bases; nucleotides outside the gene matches: 9. Germline V gene sequence: CDR1 WSHSY, CDR2 SAAADI. This CDR3 comprises 14 residues. CDR3 amino acids: CASSTTGVRSPLHF. The CDR3 nucleotides are TGCGCCAGCAGCACTACAGGGGTTAGATCACCCCTCCACTTT.

The chain links TRBV11-2 to TRBJ1-5; 8 nucleotides agree with TRBD1. Germline lookup yields CDR1 SGHAT and CDR2 FQNNGV. The CDR3 spans 14 residues. V lost 1 base, J lost 5 bases, and 1 base stayed unmatched. CDR3 DNA: TGTGCCAGCAGCTTAGGCAGGGGGCATCAGCCCCAGCATTTT. This translates into CASSLGRGHQPQHF.

This chain uses TRBV7-9 with TRBJ1-3; TRBD1 is a possible D gene (5 bases). V was clipped by 5 bases and J by 6 bases, with 14 bases between them. The CDR3 length is 14 residues. The germline V gene has CDR1 SEHNR and CDR2 FQNEAQ (reference sequence). The CDR3 nucleotides are TGTGCCAGCAGCCCCCCGGGGGTAGAAAACACCATATATTTT. Protein: CASSPPGVENTIYF.

This rearrangement joins TRBV5-6 to TRBJ2-3, with D tentatively TRBD1 (8 bases). This CDR3 comprises 14 residues. Germline V lookup: CDR1 SGHDT, CDR2 YYEEEE. The ends were cut back, 4 bases at V and 7 bases at J, with 16 bases in the middle. This CDR3 is CASSLTGGGYTQYF. In nucleotides, the CDR3 is TGTGCCAGCAGCCTCACAGGGGGAGGGTATACGCAGTATTTT.

The CDR3 DNA sequence: TGTGCCAGCTTAAAAGGGCTCACAGGAGAAGAGACCCAGTACTTC. Protein: CASLKGLTGEETQYF. V gene TRBV2 combines with J gene TRBJ2-5; TRBD1 is a possible D gene (5 bases). The CDR3 runs to 15 residues. Germline assignment: CDR1 SNHLY and CDR2 FYNNEI. V was cut by 8 bases and J by 3 bases, with 19 bases left in between.

J is TRBJ1-4 and V is TRBV4-3, with 7 bases aligning to TRBD1. Germline CDR1 is LGHNA and CDR2 is YSLEER. After removal of 0 bases from V and 5 bases from J, the junction contained 3 bases not matched to a gene. This CDR3 region has 15 residues. CDR3 nucleotide sequence: TGCGCCAGCAGCCAAGACCTCAGGGGGAATGAAAAACTGTTTTTT. This gives the protein CASSQDLRGNEKLFF.

J is TRBJ2-3 and V is TRBV27; 9 bases fit TRBD2. Germline trimming cut 8 bases from V and 6 bases from J; bases unmatched to any gene: 9. CDR3 length: 14 residues. Germline CDR1 MNHEY, CDR2 SMNVEV (reference sequence). The chain's CDR3 is CASGSWRGGDTQYF. The CDR3 DNA is TGTGCCAGCGGGTCCTGGCGGGGGGGTGATACGCAGTATTTT.

The rearrangement uses TRBV5-5 and TRBJ2-4, with D possibly being TRBD1 (5 bases). In germline, CDR1 is SGHKS, CDR2 YYEKEE (reference sequence). The CDR3 runs 15 residues. Trimming cost V 5 bases and J 1 base, with 13 bases left between them. CDR3 coding DNA: TGTGCCAGCAGGCGGACATTGCAGGCCAAAAACATTCAGTACTTC. This gives the protein CASRRTLQAKNIQYF.

V usage is TRBV5-1 and J usage is TRBJ2-2, with D possibly being TRBD2 (5 bases). The germline V gene encodes CDR1 SGHRS and CDR2 YFSETQ. V lost 0 bases, J lost 4 bases, and 7 bases lay in between. The CDR3 is made up of 14 amino acids. The CDR3 loop is CASSLAEGTGELFF. DNA for the CDR3: TGCGCCAGCAGCTTGGCTGAGGGCACCGGGGAGCTGTTTTTT.

The rearrangement uses TRBV2 and TRBJ1-6, with D possibly TRBD1 on 6 matching bases. CDR1 SNHLY and CDR2 FYNNEI come from the germline V gene. V was clipped by 6 bases and J by 6 bases, with 12 bases between them. The CDR3 runs 14 residues. This CDR3 reads CASRARGTNSPLHF. In nucleotides, the CDR3 is TGTGCCAGCAGGGCCAGGGGCACTAATTCACCCCTCCACTTT.